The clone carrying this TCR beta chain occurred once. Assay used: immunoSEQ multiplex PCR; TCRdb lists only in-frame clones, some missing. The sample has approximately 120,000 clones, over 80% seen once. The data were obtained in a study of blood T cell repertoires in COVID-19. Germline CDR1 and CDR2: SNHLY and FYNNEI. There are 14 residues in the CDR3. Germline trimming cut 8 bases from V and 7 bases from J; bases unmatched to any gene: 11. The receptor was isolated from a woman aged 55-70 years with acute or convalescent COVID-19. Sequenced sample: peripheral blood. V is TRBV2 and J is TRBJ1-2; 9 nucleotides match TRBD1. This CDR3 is CASGEQGALAGYTF. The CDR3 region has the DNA TGTGCCAGCGGGGAACAGGGGGCGCTGGCTGGCTACACCTTC.